This T cell receptor beta chain was documented in a study of PD-1 blockade in mismatch repair-deficient tumors. Study-level information: Patients had eleven to twelve mismatch repair-deficient cancer types and were previously treated and progressing. Study-wide points: Tumor-resident clones, often undetectable pretreatment in blood, expanded then contracted after pembrolizumab.

This CDR3 is built from 18 residues. The J segment lost 1 base and the V segment lost 2 bases, leaving 7 bases of the junction unmatched. Germline assignment: CDR1 SGHDT and CDR2 YYEEEE. Libraries were prepared by immunoSEQ multiplex PCR; TCRdb keeps only in-frame clonotypes and omits some of them. Of 50,000 to 75,000 clones in the sample, roughly 88% were seen once. All patients were mismatch repair deficient, assessed by either PCR or immunohistochemistry. TCR sequencing covered a few patients who responded to pembrolizumab. Regarding this clone: The antigen is undetermined.

This receptor was obtained from an adult with mismatch repair-deficient cancer. The J gene is TRBJ2-1, the V gene TRBV5-6, with 12 bases aligning to TRBD2. Sequences were derived from peripheral blood, sampled 52 weeks after starting pembrolizumab. CDR3: CASSLRLAGGKSYNEQFF. The CDR3 DNA sequence: TGTGCCAGCAGCTTAAGGCTAGCGGGAGGGAAATCCTACAATGAGCAGTTCTTC.